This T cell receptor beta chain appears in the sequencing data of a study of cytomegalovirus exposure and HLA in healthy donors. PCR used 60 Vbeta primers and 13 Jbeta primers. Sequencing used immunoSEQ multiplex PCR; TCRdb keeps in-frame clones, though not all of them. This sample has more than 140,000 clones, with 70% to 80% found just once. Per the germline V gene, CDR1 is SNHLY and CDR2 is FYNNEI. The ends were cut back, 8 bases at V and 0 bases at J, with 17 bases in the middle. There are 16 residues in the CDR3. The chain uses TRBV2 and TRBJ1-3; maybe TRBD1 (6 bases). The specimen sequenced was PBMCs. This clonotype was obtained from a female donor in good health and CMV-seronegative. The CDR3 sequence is CASSRDNHFSGNTIYF. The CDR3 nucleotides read TGTGCCAGCTCTCGGGACAACCACTTCTCTGGAAACACCATATATTTT.